Presented here are 14 T cell receptor beta chains from one specimen sequenced in a study of cytomegalovirus exposure and HLA in healthy donors (dated 2017 in TCRdb). Receptor libraries were prepared by the immunoSEQ multiplex PCR assay. Held by TCRdb, this immuneACCESS table contains in-frame sequences only and omits some clones. Under half of the omission traces to an unresolved V gene where checked; the cause of the rest is unknown. The table for this sample lists 75,000 to 90,000 clones; roughly 95% of them were counted only once. 0.6% to 0.7% of the sample lies in the top ten. Material for sequencing was PBMCs. The receptors originated from a young woman in good health and CMV-seronegative.

The chain joins TRBV5-1 to TRBJ2-1, with 7 bases matching TRBD1. With V trimmed by 4 bases and J by 5 bases, 6 bases remained unmatched. This CDR3 comprises 14 residues. Looked up from germline, CDR1 is SGHRS and CDR2 is YFSETQ. CDR3 coding DNA: TGCGCCAGCAGCCTTGGACAGGCCAACAATGAGCAGTTCTTC. Encoded protein: CASSLGQANNEQFF.

The chain uses TRBV10-2 and TRBJ1-1; D is uncertain. Germline V gene sequence: CDR1 WSHSY, CDR2 SAAADI. V gave up 4 bases and J gave up 0 bases, with 12 bases separating them. The CDR3 contains 15 residues. The CDR3 is CASSGHVHLNTEAFF. The CDR3 bases are TGCGCCAGCAGTGGACACGTACACCTGAACACTGAAGCTTTCTTT.

V gene TRBV27 combines with J gene TRBJ2-2, with D hard to call. The V end was cut by 1 base, the J end by 0 bases, with 9 bases between. There are 16 residues in the CDR3. Looked up from germline, CDR1 is MNHEY and CDR2 is SMNVEV (reference sequence). The CDR3 region is CASSLLLRPNTGELFF. The CDR3 region has the DNA TGTGCCAGCAGTTTATTGTTGCGTCCGAACACCGGGGAGCTGTTTTTT.

The chain couples TRBV28 to TRBJ2-1, with 14 nucleotides matching TRBD2. The trim removed 5 bases at V and 0 bases at J, leaving 12 bases unmatched. Germline values: CDR1 MDHEN, CDR2 SYDVKM. The length of the CDR3 is 20 residues. The CDR3 DNA reads TGTGCCAGCAGTCAAAAAGGGACTAGCGGGAGAAGGGGCTCCTACAATGAGCAGTTCTTC. Its translation is CASSQKGTSGRRGSYNEQFF.

V gene TRBV6-5 combines with J gene TRBJ2-7; a possible D gene is TRBD1 (7 bases). CDR1 is MNHEY, CDR2 SVGAGI, per germline. V gave up 2 bases and J gave up 2 bases, with 13 bases separating them. The CDR3 is 15 residues long. CDR3 loop: CASSYRQGGTYEQYF. DNA of the CDR3: TGTGCCAGCAGTTACAGGCAGGGGGGAACCTACGAGCAGTACTTC.

This clone appeared once. The CDR3 sequence: CASSFKRQDTDTQYF. The CDR3 coding sequence is TGTGCCAGCAGCTTTAAAAGACAGGACACAGATACGCAGTATTTT. The gene calls are TRBV7-8 and TRBJ2-3; TRBD1 might be the D (6 bases). The V and J ends lost 3 bases and 2 bases respectively, with 12 bases between them. The CDR3 covers 15 residues. Per the germline V gene, CDR1 is SGHVS and CDR2 is FQNEAQ.

For this clone: Other DNA variants within this sample encode the same CDR3. The chain carries TRBV5-1 and TRBJ2-4; TRBD1 matches at 10 bases. J gave up 7 bases and V 3 bases, and 1 base lay outside the gene matches. The germline gives CDR1 SGHRS, CDR2 YFSETQ. The CDR3 is 13 amino acids. The CDR3 loop is CASSSDRGNIQYF. The CDR3 nucleotides read TGCGCCAGCAGCTCGGACAGGGGGAACATTCAGTACTTC. The whole variable domain, filled in from reference TRBV5-1 and TRBJ2-4, reads KAGVTQTPRYLIKTRGQQVTLSCSPISGHRSVSWYQQTPGQGLQFLFEYFSETQRNKGNFPGRFSGRQFSNSRSEMNVSTLELGDSALYLCASSSDRGNIQYFGAGTRLSVL.

This sequence joins TRBV7-2 and TRBJ2-1; a possible D gene is TRBD1 (5 bases). This CDR3 spans 15 amino acids. Trimming shortened V by 5 bases and J by 3 bases, and 14 bases separated the two germline ends. Germline loops: CDR1 SGHTA, CDR2 FQGNSA. The CDR3 loop reads CASSLGPGGYNEQFF. The CDR3 DNA sequence: TGTGCCAGCAGCCTGGGGCCGGGTGGCTACAATGAGCAGTTCTTC.

CDR3 amino acids: CASSEYSLNTEAFF. The CDR3 bases are TGCGCCAGCAGTGAGTACAGCCTTAACACTGAAGCTTTCTTT. The chain combines TRBV10-2 with TRBJ1-1; no clear D. Looked up from germline, CDR1 is WSHSY and CDR2 is SAAADI. The V gene lost 1 base and the J gene lost 2 bases, with 8 bases spanning the gap. The CDR3 is 14 residues long.

A remark on this clone: At one of its ends the junction is not consistent with the germline gene, which may arise from a read error. The chain uses TRBV28 and TRBJ1-2, with 7 positions matching TRBD1. The CDR3 is 12 amino acids. Germline CDR1 and CDR2: MDHEN and SYDVKM. The CDR3 is CASSPPTGTLLF. The CDR3 coding sequence is TGTGCCAGCAGTCCCCCGACAGGGACGCTACTCTTC.

The V and J genes are TRBV9 and TRBJ2-2, with D tentatively TRBD2 (6 bases). CDR3 length: 16 residues. V was trimmed by 0 bases and J by 4 bases, leaving 13 bases between them. CDR1 is SGDLS, CDR2 YYNGEE, per germline. Written as DNA, the CDR3 is TGTGCCAGCAGCGTAGGTCCGGGAGCCTTCACCGGGGAGCTGTTTTTT. Translated, it gives CASSVGPGAFTGELFF.

The rearrangement joins TRBV18 to TRBJ1-4, with D possibly TRBD1 on 6 matching bases. This CDR3 comprises 14 residues. Germline lookup yields CDR1 KGHSH and CDR2 LQKENI. The V end was cut by 1 base, the J end by 5 bases, with 8 bases between. The CDR3 loop is CASSPRGGNEKLFF. The CDR3 nucleotides read TGTGCCAGCTCACCACGGGGGGGCAATGAAAAACTGTTTTTT.

The CDR3 reads CASSRETGRDTEAFF. The CDR3 DNA is TGTGCCAGCAGCCGAGAGACTGGGAGGGACACTGAAGCTTTCTTT. The chain couples TRBV11-2 to TRBJ1-1; D is unclear. This CDR3 spans 15 amino acids. Germline CDR1 SGHAT, CDR2 FQNNGV. Trimming took off 5 bases at V and 3 bases at J, with 16 bases between the two ends.

The CDR3 coding sequence is TGTGCCAGCAGCCCGGGAGGGCGGTTGACAGATACGCAGTATTTT. It specifies CASSPGGRLTDTQYF. The rearrangement links TRBV5-6 to TRBJ2-3; 8 bases agree with TRBD2. The ends lost 4 bases at V and 3 bases at J; junction bases unmatched: 7. Germline V CDR1 and CDR2: SGHDT, YYEEEE. This CDR3 is 15 amino acids long.